This TCR beta chain was sequenced in a study of shared T cell receptors in the human thymus. Method: immunoSEQ multiplex PCR; TCRdb's copy keeps in-frame clones and lacks some. The sample consists of about 400,000 clones, roughly 94% of them appearing once. The sequenced sample was thymocytes. The receptor comes from a human donor.

The CDR3 here is CASSFRLAANNEQFF. CDR3 nucleotides: TGTGCCAGCAGTTTCCGGCTAGCGGCTAACAATGAGCAGTTCTTC. The rearrangement uses TRBV28 and TRBJ2-1, with 7 nucleotides matching TRBD2. The V gene's germline CDR1 is MDHEN and CDR2 SYDVKM. The CDR3 loop spans 15 amino acids. Losses at the gene ends were 3 bases for V and 5 bases for J; bases not matched to a gene: 7. Combining the CDR3 with reference TRBV28 and TRBJ2-1 gives the whole variable domain DVKVTQSSRYLVKRTGEKVFLECVQDMDHENMFWYRQDPGLGLRLIYFSYDVKMKEKGDIPEGYSVSREKKERFSLILESASTNQTSMYLCASSFRLAANNEQFFGPGTRLTVL.